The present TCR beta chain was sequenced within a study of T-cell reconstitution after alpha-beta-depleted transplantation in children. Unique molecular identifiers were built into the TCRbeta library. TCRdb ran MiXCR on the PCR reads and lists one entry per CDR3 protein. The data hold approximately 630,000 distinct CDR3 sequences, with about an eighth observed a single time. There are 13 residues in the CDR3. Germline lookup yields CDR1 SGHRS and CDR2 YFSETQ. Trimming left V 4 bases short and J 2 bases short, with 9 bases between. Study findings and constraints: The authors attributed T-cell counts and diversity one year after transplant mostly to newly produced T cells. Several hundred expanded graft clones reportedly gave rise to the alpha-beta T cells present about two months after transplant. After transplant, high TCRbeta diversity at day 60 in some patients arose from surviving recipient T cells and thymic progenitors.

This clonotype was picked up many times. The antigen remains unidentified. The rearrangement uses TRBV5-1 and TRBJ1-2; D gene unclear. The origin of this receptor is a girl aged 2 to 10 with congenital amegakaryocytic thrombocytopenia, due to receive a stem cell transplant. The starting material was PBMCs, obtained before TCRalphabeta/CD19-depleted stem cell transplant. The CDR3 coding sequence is TGCGCCAGCAGCATTCAGGAGAACTATGGCTACACCTTC. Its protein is CASSIQENYGYTF.